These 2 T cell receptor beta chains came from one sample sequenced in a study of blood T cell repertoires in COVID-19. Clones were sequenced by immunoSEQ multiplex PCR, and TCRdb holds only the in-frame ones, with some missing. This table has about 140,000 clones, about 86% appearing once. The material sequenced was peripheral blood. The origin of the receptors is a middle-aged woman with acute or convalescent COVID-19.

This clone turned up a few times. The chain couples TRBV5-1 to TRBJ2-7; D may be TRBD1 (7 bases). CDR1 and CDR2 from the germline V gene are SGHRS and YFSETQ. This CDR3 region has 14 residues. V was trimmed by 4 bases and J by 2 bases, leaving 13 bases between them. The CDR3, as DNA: TGCGCCAGCAGCACGGGGGACAGAACCTACGAGCAGTACTTC. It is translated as CASSTGDRTYEQYF.

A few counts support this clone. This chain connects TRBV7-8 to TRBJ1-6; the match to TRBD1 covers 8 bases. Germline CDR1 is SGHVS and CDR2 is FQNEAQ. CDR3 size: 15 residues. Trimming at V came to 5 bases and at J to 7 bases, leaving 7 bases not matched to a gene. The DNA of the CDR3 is TGTGCCAGCAGCCCGATCGACAGGGGAAATTCACCCCTCCACTTT. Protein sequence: CASSPIDRGNSPLHF.